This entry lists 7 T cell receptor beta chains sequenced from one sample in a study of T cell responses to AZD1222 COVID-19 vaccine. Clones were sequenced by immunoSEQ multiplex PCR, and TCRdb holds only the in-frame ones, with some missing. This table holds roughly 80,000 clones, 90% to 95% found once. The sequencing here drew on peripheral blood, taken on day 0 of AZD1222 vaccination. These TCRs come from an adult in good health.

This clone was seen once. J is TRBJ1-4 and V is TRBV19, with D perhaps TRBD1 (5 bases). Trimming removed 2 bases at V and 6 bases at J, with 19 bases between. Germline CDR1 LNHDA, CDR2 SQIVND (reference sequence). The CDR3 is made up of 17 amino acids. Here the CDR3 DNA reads TGTGCCAGTAGTATAACCGGGACGCGGAGAATACATGAAAAACTGTTTTTT. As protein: CASSITGTRRIHEKLFF.

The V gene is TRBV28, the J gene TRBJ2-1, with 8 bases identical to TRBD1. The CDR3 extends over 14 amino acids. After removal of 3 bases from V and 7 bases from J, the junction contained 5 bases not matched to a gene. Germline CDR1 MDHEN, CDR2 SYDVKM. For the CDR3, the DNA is TGTGCCAGCAGTTTGACGGACAGGGTTAATGAGCAGTTCTTC. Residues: CASSLTDRVNEQFF.

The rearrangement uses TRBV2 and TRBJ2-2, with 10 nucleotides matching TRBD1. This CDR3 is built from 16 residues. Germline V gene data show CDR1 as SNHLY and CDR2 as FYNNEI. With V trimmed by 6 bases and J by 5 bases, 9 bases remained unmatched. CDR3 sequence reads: CASSAPGQGRTGELFF. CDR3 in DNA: TGTGCCAGCAGCGCACCGGGACAGGGGAGGACCGGGGAGCTGTTTTTT.

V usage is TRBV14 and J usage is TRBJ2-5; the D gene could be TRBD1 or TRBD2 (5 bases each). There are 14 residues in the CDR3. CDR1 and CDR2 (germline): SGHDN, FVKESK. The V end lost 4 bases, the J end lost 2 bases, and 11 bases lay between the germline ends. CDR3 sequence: CASSPRGRQETQYF. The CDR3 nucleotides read TGTGCCAGCAGCCCTCGGGGCAGGCAAGAGACCCAGTACTTC.

DNA for the CDR3: TGTGCCAGCAGCTCCGCCGGTACGCAGTATTTT. Protein product: CASSSAGTQYF. This rearrangement joins TRBV7-9 to TRBJ2-3; D gene unclear. This CDR3 comprises 11 residues. V lost 4 bases and J 8 bases, leaving 7 bases between the germline ends. Germline lookup yields CDR1 SEHNR and CDR2 FQNEAQ (reference sequence).

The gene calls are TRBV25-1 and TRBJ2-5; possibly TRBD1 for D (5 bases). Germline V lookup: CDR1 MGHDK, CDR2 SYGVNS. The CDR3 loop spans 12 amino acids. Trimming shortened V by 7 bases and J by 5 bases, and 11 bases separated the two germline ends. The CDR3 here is CASKWGRETQYF. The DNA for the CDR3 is TGTGCCAGCAAGTGGGGCAGGGAGACCCAGTACTTC.

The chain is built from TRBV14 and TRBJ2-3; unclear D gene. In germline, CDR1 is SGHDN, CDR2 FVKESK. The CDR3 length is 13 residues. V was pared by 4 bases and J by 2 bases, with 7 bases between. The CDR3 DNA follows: TGTGCCAGCAGCCTAGTTGTCACAGATACGCAGTATTTT. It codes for CASSLVVTDTQYF.